Below are 24 T cell receptor beta chains sequenced from a single sample in a study of T-cell memory formation after mild COVID-19 (dated by TCRdb to the early 2020s). The receptor library was made with 5' RACE. Sequencer: Illumina NovaSeq 6000. TCRdb trimmed public reads at Q25 via fastp, called clones via MiXCR and kept in-frame beta chains. A single entry per CDR3 protein holds the most common genes and DNA from its merged rows. Present in this sample are some 57,000 distinct CDR3 sequences, more than 9% of which were seen just once. Jointly, the top ten make up about 25% of the sample. The specimen sequenced was PBMCs or a T cell subset sorted from them (not recorded which). The receptors were gathered from a young man who had mild COVID-19 (a few samples of this study predate the infection). The sample titles of this study are shuffled in the database, so cell type and time point are left out; the donor was told from shared clones.

This chain links TRBV5-1 with TRBJ2-1; D is possibly TRBD1 (5 bases). V was pared by 0 bases and J by 5 bases, with 12 bases between. CDR1 is SGHRS and CDR2 is YFSETQ in the germline V gene. This CDR3 is built from 15 residues. The DNA for the CDR3 is TGCGCCAGCAGCTTGGCGGCAGGGTTGGACAATGAGCAGTTCTTC. Its protein product is CASSLAAGLDNEQFF.

This rearrangement joins TRBV5-1 to TRBJ2-5, with D perhaps matching TRBD2 (5 bases). Trimming cost V 0 bases and J 7 bases, with 10 bases left between them. From germline, CDR1 is SGHRS and CDR2 YFSETQ. The length of the CDR3 is 13 residues. The DNA of the CDR3 is TGCGCCAGCAGCTTGGATCTGGCGGGGACCCAGTACTTC. Translation gives CASSLDLAGTQYF.

This clonotype was observed a few times. A read error may explain this, as a much larger clone is one base away. The chain has TRBV4-2 and TRBJ2-6; weak D call: TRBD2 (6 bases). The CDR3 is 16 amino acids. Germline-derived CDR1 and CDR2 are LGHNA and YNFKEQ. Deletions cut 0 bases from V and 3 bases from J, with 9 bases between. The DNA of the CDR3 is TGTGCCAGCAGCCAAGATAGCGGCTATGGGGCCAACGTCCTGACTTTC. This gives the protein CASSQDSGYGANVLTF.

This clonotype appeared a few times. The chain carries TRBV4-1 and TRBJ2-1; 9 nucleotides match TRBD2. The CDR3 consists of 17 residues. V was pared by 0 bases and J by 14 bases, with 17 bases of the junction left unmatched. Germline V gene lookup returns CDR1 MGHRA and CDR2 YSYEKL. The CDR3 sequence: CASSQDHPASGAPKEFF. Here the CDR3 DNA reads TGCGCCAGCAGCCAAGATCACCCAGCTAGCGGGGCTCCTAAGGAGTTCTTC.

The J gene is TRBJ1-1, the V gene TRBV29-1; no clear D gene. Germline V lookup: CDR1 SQVTM, CDR2 ANQGSEA. This CDR3 has 13 amino acids. V was clipped by 2 bases and J by 4 bases, with 11 bases between them. Here the CDR3 reads CSVERGRATEAFF. CDR3 nucleotide sequence: TGCAGCGTTGAACGGGGTAGGGCCACTGAAGCTTTCTTT.

The V and J genes are TRBV5-4 and TRBJ1-1; D not certain. Germline lookup yields CDR1 SGHNT and CDR2 YYREEE (reference sequence). The CDR3 sequence is 14 residues long. V lost 4 bases and J lost 0, with 10 bases in between. CDR3 sequence reads: CASSPSAVNTEAFF. Here the CDR3 DNA reads TGTGCCAGCAGCCCTTCTGCAGTGAACACTGAAGCTTTCTTT.

A few counts support this clonotype. V and J are TRBV28 and TRBJ1-5, with no clear D. The CDR3 is 13 amino acids. Germline loops: CDR1 MDHEN, CDR2 SYDVKM. Trimming removed 7 bases from V and 2 bases from J, with 9 bases in between. The CDR3 sequence: CASISRGNQPQHF. The CDR3 nucleotides are TGTGCCAGCATCTCCCGGGGCAATCAGCCCCAGCATTTT.

This clonotype was picked up a small number of times. Here the CDR3 reads CASSLQGMMENTEAFF. CDR3 bases: TGCGCCAGCAGCTTGCAGGGGATGATGGAGAACACTGAAGCTTTCTTT. The J gene is TRBJ1-1, the V gene TRBV5-1, with D perhaps matching TRBD1 (6 bases). With 1 base removed from V and 1 base from J, the gap between germline ends came to 14 bases. This CDR3 comprises 16 residues. Germline V lookup: CDR1 SGHRS, CDR2 YFSETQ.

J is TRBJ2-1 and V is TRBV19, with D tentatively TRBD1 (6 bases). This CDR3 contains 13 residues. The ends were cut back, 7 bases at V and 2 bases at J, with 9 bases in the middle. Germline CDR1 reads LNHDA; CDR2 reads SQIVND (reference sequence). The CDR3 loop reads CASTGVPYNEQFF. CDR3 sequence (DNA): TGTGCCAGTACAGGGGTCCCCTACAATGAGCAGTTCTTC.

The gene calls are TRBV5-1 and TRBJ1-6; unclear D gene. This CDR3 contains 14 residues. V was trimmed by 0 bases and J by 10 bases, leaving 11 bases between them. The germline CDR1 and CDR2 sequences are SGHRS and YFSETQ. The CDR3 region is CASSLDLVRSPLHF. CDR3 DNA sequence: TGCGCCAGCAGCTTGGATCTGGTCAGGTCACCCCTCCACTTT.

This clonotype has a count of ten or more. The rearrangement links TRBV5-1 to TRBJ2-2, with 8 bases that match TRBD1. CDR1 and CDR2 (germline): SGHRS, YFSETQ. V lost 6 bases to trimming and J lost 1 base; unmatched junction nucleotides: 2. CDR3 length: 14 amino acids. The CDR3 DNA follows: TGCGCCAGCAATACAGGGGGGAACACCGGGGAGCTGTTTTTT. Translating it yields CASNTGGNTGELFF. The whole variable domain, filled in from reference TRBV5-1 and TRBJ2-2, reads KAGVTQTPRYLIKTRGQQVTLSCSPISGHRSVSWYQQTPGQGLQFLFEYFSETQRNKGNFPGRFSGRQFSNSRSEMNVSTLELGDSALYLCASNTGGNTGELFFGEGSRLTVL.

This clonotype was recorded many times. This rearrangement joins TRBV7-2 to TRBJ1-2, with 7 bases that match TRBD1. In germline, CDR1 is SGHTA, CDR2 FQGNSA. CDR3 length: 12 residues. V dropped 5 bases and J dropped 5; count of bases not matched to a gene: 2. CDR3 sequence (DNA): TGTGCCAGCAGCATACAGGGGTATGGCTACACCTTC. Translated: CASSIQGYGYTF.

The chain combines TRBV20-1 with TRBJ2-2; TRBD2 matches 11 bases. Germline V gene lookup returns CDR1 DFQATT and CDR2 SNEGSKA (reference sequence). The CDR3 runs 17 residues. Germline trimming cut 6 bases from V and 2 bases from J; bases unmatched to any gene: 11. The chain's CDR3 is CSAPTSGALINTGELFF. The CDR3 nucleotides read TGCAGTGCGCCGACTAGCGGGGCACTCATAAACACCGGGGAGCTGTTTTTT.

There are a few counts of this clonotype. This chain uses TRBV28 with TRBJ2-6, with D tentatively TRBD1 (5 bases). V was cut by 10 bases and J by 4 bases, with 8 bases left in between. This CDR3 spans 12 amino acids. Germline loops: CDR1 MDHEN, CDR2 SYDVKM. CDR3 nucleotide sequence: TGTGCCACCCAGGGAGGGGCCAACGTCCTGACTTTC. This gives the protein CATQGGANVLTF.

This clonotype was seen at least ten times. The CDR3 coding sequence is TGCGCCAGCAGCTTCCAAGCGGGGCCAGATACGCAGTATTTT. Translated: CASSFQAGPDTQYF. The rearrangement joins TRBV5-1 to TRBJ2-3; TRBD2 agrees at 7 bases. J was trimmed by 4 bases and V by 2 bases; bases with no gene match: 4. The CDR3 is 14 residues long. Germline V CDR1 and CDR2: SGHRS, YFSETQ.

This clonotype has only a few counts. The V gene is TRBV7-2, the J gene TRBJ1-6, with D tentatively TRBD1 (6 bases). CDR1 is SGHTA and CDR2 is FQGNSA in the germline V gene. V was clipped by 7 bases and J by 8 bases, with 21 bases between them. The CDR3 is 16 amino acids. CDR3 protein: CASTKLGGFIDSPLHF. CDR3 nucleotides: TGTGCCAGCACCAAGCTGGGGGGCTTCATAGATTCACCCCTCCACTTT. Full variable domain (outside the CDR3, taken from reference TRBV7-2 and TRBJ1-6): GAGVSQSPSNKVTEKGKDVELRCDPISGHTALYWYRQSLGQGLEFLIYFQGNSAPDKSGLPSDRFSAERTGGSVSTLTIQRTQQEDSAVYLCASTKLGGFIDSPLHFGNGTRLTVT.

The V call is TRBV18, the J call TRBJ2-1; TRBD1 matches 10 bases. Germline CDR1 reads KGHSH; CDR2 reads LQKENI. The CDR3 runs 17 residues. Trimming at V came to 3 bases and at J to 1 base, leaving 6 bases not matched to a gene. The chain's CDR3 is CASSPPRQGASYNEQFF. The CDR3 DNA is TGTGCCAGCTCACCTCCGCGACAGGGGGCTTCCTACAATGAGCAGTTCTTC.

The rearrangement uses TRBV4-2 and TRBJ1-2; D gene unclear. Germline assignment: CDR1 LGHNA and CDR2 YNFKEQ. V lost 0 bases and J 4 bases, leaving 15 bases between the germline ends. The CDR3 has 16 amino acids. The CDR3 DNA reads as TGTGCCAGCAGCCAAGATGATCCGTGGAACATCTATGGCTACACCTTC. It specifies CASSQDDPWNIYGYTF.

This rearrangement joins TRBV12-3 or TRBV12-4 to TRBJ1-5, with 7 bases aligning to TRBD1. J gave up 2 bases and V 10 bases, and 5 bases lay outside the gene matches. This CDR3 spans 13 amino acids. The CDR3 is CATRGQGNQPQHF. For the CDR3, the DNA is TGTGCCACCCGTGGACAGGGCAATCAGCCCCAGCATTTT.

CDR3 in DNA: TGTGCCAGCAGCCTATACAGTGATTTCTATGGCTACACCTTC. Protein: CASSLYSDFYGYTF. This chain links TRBV14 with TRBJ1-2; D gene ambiguous. From germline, CDR1 is SGHDN and CDR2 FVKESK. V was pared by 4 bases and J by 4 bases, with 13 bases between. This CDR3 spans 14 amino acids.

The table lists this clonotype with many counts. This chain joins TRBV19 and TRBJ2-5; the match to TRBD2 covers 13 bases. There are 15 residues in the CDR3. The junction had 6 bases not matched to a gene; V was cut back by 3 bases and J by 8 bases. Germline assignment: CDR1 LNHDA and CDR2 SQIVND (reference sequence). The CDR3 sequence is CASSMTSGGLTTQYF. For the CDR3, the DNA is TGTGCCAGTAGTATGACTAGCGGGGGGCTTACAACCCAGTACTTC.

The table lists this clonotype with a few counts. The rearrangement uses TRBV7-2 and TRBJ1-1, with a tentative D call TRBD1 (5 bases). Germline CDR1 and CDR2: SGHTA and FQGNSA. V lost 5 bases to trimming and J lost 3 bases, with 10 bases between them. The CDR3 length is 13 residues. The CDR3 coding sequence is TGTGCCAGCAGCACGGCGGGGCACACTGAAGCTTTCTTT. It yields the protein CASSTAGHTEAFF.

The chain is built from TRBV6-1 and TRBJ1-5; D not resolved. CDR3 length: 14 residues. CDR1 and CDR2 from the germline V gene are MNHNS and SASEGT. Deletions cut 1 base from V and 5 bases from J, with 9 bases between. The CDR3 DNA follows: TGTGCCAGCAGTGAAGAGCGGAGATATCAGCCCCAGCATTTT. It codes for CASSEERRYQPQHF.

The rearrangement links TRBV6-1 to TRBJ1-5, with D perhaps TRBD1 (5 bases). V gave up 7 bases and J gave up 16 bases, with 17 bases separating them. In germline, CDR1 is MNHNS, CDR2 SASEGT. The CDR3 consists of 11 residues. This CDR3 is CASIGWGNPHF. The CDR3 DNA sequence: TGTGCCAGCATAGGATGGGGCAATCCCCATTTT.